The clone carrying this TCR beta chain was counted at least ten times. Its antigen is as yet unknown. In making TCR cDNA, 5'RACE template switching added a universal primer site and UMIs to it. MiXCR, run by TCRdb on the 5' RACE reads, gives a single entry per CDR3 protein. The sample has about 58,000 distinct CDR3 sequences; around 6.9% are singletons. This sample was taken from a study of T cells after yellow fever vaccination. Findings of the study overall: At 95% to 96% for CD4 and 70% to 90% for CD8, most primary-vaccination clones showed up again after the booster.

The sequenced sample was CD8+ T cells sorted from PBMCs, obtained on the day of the first yellow fever vaccination. This receptor was taken from a young man who received the YFV17D yellow fever vaccine.

The CDR3, as DNA: TGTGCCAGCAGCGTAGGCGGGGGTGCAGATACGCAGTATTTT. It is translated as CASSVGGGADTQYF. The V gene is TRBV9, the J gene TRBJ2-3; 7 bases fit TRBD2. Germline-derived CDR1 and CDR2 are SGDLS and YYNGEE. CDR3 length equals 14 residues. The J segment lost 4 bases and the V segment lost 0 bases, leaving 2 bases of the junction unmatched.